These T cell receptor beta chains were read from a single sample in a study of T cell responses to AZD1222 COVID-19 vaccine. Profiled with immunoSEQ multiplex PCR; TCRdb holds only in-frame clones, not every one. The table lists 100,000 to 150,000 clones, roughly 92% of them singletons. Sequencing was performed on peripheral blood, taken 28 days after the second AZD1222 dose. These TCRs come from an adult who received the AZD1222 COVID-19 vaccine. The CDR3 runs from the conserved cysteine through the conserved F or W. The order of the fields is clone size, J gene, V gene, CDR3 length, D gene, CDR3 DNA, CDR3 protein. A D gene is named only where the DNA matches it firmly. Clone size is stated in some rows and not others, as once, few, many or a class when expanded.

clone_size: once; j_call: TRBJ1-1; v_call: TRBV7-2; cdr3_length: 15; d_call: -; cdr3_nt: TGTGCCAGCAGCTTAGCTGGCAGCCTGAACACTGAAGCTTTCTTT; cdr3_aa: CASSLAGSLNTEAFF
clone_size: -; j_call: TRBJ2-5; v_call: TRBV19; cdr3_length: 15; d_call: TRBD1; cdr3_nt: TGTGCCAGTAGGGATGGACAGGGGACCTTTGGGACCCAGTACTTC; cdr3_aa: CASRDGQGTFGTQYF
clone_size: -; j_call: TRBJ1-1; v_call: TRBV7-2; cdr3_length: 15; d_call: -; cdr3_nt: TGTGCCAGCAGCTTTGGTGGGGGTGGGAACACTGAAGCTTTCTTT; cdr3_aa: CASSFGGGGNTEAFF
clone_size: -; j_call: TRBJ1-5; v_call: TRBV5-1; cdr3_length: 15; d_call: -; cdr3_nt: TGCGCCAGCAGCTTTGGGGGGGTGATCGGACAGCCCCAGCATTTT; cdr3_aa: CASSFGGVIGQPQHF
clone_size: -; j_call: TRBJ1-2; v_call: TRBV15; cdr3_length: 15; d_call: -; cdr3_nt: TGTGCCACCAGCAGTCCCCCTCCAAGCCGCTATGGCTACACCTTC; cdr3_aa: CATSSPPPSRYGYTF
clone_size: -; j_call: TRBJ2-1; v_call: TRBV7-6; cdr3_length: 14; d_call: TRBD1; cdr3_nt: TGTGCCAGCAGCCACATAATTGGACAGGCTGAGCAGTTCTTC; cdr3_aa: CASSHIIGQAEQFF
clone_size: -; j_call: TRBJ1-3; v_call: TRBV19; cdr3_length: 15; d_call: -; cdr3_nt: TGTGCCAGTAGTCCCGGACGTGGCTCTGGAAACACCATATATTTT; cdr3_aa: CASSPGRGSGNTIYF
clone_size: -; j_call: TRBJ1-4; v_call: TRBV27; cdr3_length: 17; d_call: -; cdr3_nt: TGTGCCAGCAGTTTATCTATATCGGCTGGGGGCGAGAAAAAACTGTTTTTT; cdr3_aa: CASSLSISAGGEKKLFF
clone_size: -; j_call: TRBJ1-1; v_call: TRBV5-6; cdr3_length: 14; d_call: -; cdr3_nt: TGTGCCAGCAGCCCGGGACGGAAGAACACTGAAGCTTTCTTT; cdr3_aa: CASSPGRKNTEAFF
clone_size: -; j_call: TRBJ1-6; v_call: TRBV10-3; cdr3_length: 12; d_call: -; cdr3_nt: TGTGCCATCTCGCAGGATAATTCACCCCTCCACTTT; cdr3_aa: CAISQDNSPLHF
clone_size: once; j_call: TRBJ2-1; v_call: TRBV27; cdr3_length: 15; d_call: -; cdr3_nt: TGTGCCAGCAGTCCCCCACGACCACCGCGGAATGAGCAGTTCTTC; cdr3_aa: CASSPPRPPRNEQFF
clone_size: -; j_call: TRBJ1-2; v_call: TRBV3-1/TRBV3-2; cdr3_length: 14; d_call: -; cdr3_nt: TGTGCCAGCAGCCAAGGGACAGAAAACTATGGCTACACCTTC; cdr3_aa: CASSQGTENYGYTF
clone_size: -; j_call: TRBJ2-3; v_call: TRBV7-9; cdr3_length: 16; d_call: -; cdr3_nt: TGTGCCAGCAGCTCCAAGGGTTATACTAGCACAGATACGCAGTATTTT; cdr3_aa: CASSSKGYTSTDTQYF
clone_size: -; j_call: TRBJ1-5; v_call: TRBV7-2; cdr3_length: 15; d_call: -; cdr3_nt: TGTGCCAGCAGCCCGAGTCGGGTAGGTAATCAGCCCCAGCATTTT; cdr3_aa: CASSPSRVGNQPQHF
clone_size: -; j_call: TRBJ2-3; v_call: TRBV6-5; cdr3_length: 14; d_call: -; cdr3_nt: TGTGCCAGCAGTACTCTCCCTAGCACAGATACGCAGTATTTT; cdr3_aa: CASSTLPSTDTQYF
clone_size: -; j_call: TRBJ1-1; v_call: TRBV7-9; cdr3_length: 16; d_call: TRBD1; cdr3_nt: TGTGCCAGCAGCTTAGTCGCAGGGGGCCCATTCACTGAAGCTTTCTTT; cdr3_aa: CASSLVAGGPFTEAFF
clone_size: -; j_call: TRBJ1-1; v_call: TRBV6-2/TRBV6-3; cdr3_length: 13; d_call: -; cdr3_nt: TGTGCCAGCAGTTACTCGGGCATCCCATGGGCTTTCTTT; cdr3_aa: CASSYSGIPWAFF
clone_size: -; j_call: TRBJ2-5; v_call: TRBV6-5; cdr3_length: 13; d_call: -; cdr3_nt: TGTGCCAGCAGCAGAAGGGCAGGGGAGACCCAGTACTTC; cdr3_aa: CASSRRAGETQYF
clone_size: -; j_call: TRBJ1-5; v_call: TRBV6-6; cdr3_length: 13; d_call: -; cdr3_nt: TGTGCCAGCAGAGGGGACCTGGGGAGGCCCCAGCATTTT; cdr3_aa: CASRGDLGRPQHF
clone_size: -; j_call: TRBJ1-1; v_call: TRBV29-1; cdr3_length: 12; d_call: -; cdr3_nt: TGCAGCGTTGGGGACGTTCGGGAGGTAGCTTTCTTT; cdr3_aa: CSVGDVREVAFF
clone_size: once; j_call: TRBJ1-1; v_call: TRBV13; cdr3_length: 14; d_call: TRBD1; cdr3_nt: TGTGCCAGCAGCCCCGGGACAGGGGTTACTGAAGCTTTCTTT; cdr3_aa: CASSPGTGVTEAFF
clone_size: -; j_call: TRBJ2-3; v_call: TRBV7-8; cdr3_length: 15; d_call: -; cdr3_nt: TGTGCCAGCAGCTTAGGAGGGGTCCGCACAGATACGCAGTATTTT; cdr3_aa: CASSLGGVRTDTQYF
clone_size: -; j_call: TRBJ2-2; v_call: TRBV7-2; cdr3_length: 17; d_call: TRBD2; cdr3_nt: TGTGCCAGCAGCTTACCCCCTGGCGGGGGGAACACCGGGGAGCTGTTTTTT; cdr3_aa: CASSLPPGGGNTGELFF
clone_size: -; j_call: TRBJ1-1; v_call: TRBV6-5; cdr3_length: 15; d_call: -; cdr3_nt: TGTGCCAGCAGACCCCCTCAGACAGTTACCACTGAAGCTTTCTTT; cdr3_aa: CASRPPQTVTTEAFF
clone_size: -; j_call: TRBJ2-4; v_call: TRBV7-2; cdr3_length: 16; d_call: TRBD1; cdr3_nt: TGTGCCAGCAGCCCGGGGACAGGGGGCTCCAAAAACATTCAGTACTTC; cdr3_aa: CASSPGTGGSKNIQYF
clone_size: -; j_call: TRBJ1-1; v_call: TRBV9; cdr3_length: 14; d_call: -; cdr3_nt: TGTGCCAGCAGCGTAGCAGGGGTGAACACTGAAGCTTTCTTT; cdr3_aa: CASSVAGVNTEAFF
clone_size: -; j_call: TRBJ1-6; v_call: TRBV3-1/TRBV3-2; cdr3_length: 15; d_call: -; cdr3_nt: TGTGCCAGCAGCCAAGTGTCCAGCTCAGATTCACCCCTCCACTTT; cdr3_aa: CASSQVSSSDSPLHF
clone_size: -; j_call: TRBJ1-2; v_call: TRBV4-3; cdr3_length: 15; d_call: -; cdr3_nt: TGCGCCAGCAGCCAAGAATACATTAAAGGGAGAGGCTACACCTTC; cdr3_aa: CASSQEYIKGRGYTF
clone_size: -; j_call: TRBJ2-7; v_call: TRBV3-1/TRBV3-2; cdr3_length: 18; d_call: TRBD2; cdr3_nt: TGTGCCAGCAGCCAAGAGGAAATGTTGCGGGAGGCCTCCTACGAGCAGTACTTC; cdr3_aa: CASSQEEMLREASYEQYF